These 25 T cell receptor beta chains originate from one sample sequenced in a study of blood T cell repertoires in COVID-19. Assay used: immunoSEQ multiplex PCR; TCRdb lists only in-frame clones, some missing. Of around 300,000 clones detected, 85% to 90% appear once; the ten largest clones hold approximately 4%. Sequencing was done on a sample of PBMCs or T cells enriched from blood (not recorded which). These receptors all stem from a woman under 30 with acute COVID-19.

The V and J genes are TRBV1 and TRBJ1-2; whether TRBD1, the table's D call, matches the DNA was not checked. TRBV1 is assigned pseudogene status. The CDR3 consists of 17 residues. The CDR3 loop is CTSPPRGYRDPAHGYTF. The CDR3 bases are TGCACCAGCCCCCCCAGGGGGTACCGGGACCCAGCCCATGGCTACACCTTC.

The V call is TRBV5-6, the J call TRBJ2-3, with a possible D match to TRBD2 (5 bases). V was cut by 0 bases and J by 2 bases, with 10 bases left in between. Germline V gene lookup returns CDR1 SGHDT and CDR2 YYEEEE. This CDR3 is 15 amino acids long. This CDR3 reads CASSLGSGTTDTQYF. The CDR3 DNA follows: TGTGCCAGCAGCTTGGGGTCGGGAACCACAGATACGCAGTATTTT.

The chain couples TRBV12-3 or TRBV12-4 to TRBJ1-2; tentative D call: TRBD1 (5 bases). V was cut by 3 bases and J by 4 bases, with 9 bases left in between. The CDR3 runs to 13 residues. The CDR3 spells CASSLGQFYGYTF. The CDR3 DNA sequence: TGTGCCAGCAGTTTGGGGCAGTTCTATGGCTACACCTTC.

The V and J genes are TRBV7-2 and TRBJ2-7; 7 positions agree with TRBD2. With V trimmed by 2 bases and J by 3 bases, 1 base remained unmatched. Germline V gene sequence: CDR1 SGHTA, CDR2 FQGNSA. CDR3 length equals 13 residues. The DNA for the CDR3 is TGTGCCAGCAGCTTAAAGCGGGGCTACGAGCAGTACTTC. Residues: CASSLKRGYEQYF.

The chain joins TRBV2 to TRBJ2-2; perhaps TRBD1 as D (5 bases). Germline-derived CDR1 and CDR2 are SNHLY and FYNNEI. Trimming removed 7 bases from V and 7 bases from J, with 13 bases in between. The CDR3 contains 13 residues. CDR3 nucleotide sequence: TGTGCCAGCATGGCAGGGTGGAACGGGGAGCTGTTTTTT. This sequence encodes CASMAGWNGELFF.

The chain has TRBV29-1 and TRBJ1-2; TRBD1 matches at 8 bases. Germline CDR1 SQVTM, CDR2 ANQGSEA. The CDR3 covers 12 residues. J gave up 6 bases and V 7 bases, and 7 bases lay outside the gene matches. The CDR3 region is CSDGSRGHGYTF. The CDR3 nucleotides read TGCAGCGATGGCAGCAGGGGGCATGGCTACACCTTC.

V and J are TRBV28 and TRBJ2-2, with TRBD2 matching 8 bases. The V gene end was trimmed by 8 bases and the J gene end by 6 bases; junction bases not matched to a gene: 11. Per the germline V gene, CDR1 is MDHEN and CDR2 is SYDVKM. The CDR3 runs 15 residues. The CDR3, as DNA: TGTGCCAGCGGTACCGGGACTAGAGACCCCGGGGAGCTGTTTTTT. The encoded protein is CASGTGTRDPGELFF.

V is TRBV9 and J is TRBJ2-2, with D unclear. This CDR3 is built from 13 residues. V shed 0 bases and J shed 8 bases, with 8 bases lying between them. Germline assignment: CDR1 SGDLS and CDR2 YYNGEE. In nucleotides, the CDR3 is TGTGCCAGCAGCGTAGATCAGTGGGGGGAGCTGTTTTTT. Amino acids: CASSVDQWGELFF.

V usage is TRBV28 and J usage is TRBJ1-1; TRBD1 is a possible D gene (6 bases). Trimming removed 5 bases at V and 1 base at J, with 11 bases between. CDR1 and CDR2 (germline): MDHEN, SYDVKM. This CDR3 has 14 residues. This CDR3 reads CASSPSQGNTEAFF. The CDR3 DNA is TGTGCCAGCAGTCCCTCACAGGGGAACACTGAAGCTTTCTTT.

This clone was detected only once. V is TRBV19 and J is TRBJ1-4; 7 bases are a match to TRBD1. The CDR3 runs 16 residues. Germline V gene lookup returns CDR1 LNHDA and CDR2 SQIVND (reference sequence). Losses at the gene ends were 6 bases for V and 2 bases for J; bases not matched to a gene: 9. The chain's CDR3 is CASRRRGGLTNEKLFF. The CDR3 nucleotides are TGTGCCAGTAGGCGACGAGGGGGCCTGACTAATGAAAAACTGTTTTTT.

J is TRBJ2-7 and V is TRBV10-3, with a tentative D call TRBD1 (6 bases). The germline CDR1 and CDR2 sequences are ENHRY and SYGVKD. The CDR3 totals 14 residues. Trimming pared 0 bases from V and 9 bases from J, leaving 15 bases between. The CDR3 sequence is CAISESNRVSAQYF. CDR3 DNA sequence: TGTGCCATCAGTGAGTCTAACAGGGTGAGCGCGCAGTACTTC.

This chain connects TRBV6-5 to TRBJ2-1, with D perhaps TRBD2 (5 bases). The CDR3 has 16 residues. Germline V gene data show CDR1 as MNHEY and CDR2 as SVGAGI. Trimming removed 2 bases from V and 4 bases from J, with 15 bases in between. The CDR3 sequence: CASSYAVSLDYNEQFF. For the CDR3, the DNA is TGTGCCAGCAGTTACGCGGTCTCACTAGATTACAATGAGCAGTTCTTC.

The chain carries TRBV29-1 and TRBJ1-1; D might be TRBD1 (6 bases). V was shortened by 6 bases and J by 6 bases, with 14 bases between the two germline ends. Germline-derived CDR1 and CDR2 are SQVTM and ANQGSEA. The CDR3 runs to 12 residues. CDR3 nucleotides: TGCAGCGTCGGACAGAGGGGCCCTGAAGCTTTCTTT. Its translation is CSVGQRGPEAFF.

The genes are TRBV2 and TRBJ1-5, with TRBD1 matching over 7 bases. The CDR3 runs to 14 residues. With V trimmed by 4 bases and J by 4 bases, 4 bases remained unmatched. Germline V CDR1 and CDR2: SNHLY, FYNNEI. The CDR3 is CASSGQGLNQPQHF. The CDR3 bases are TGTGCCAGCAGTGGACAGGGCCTAAATCAGCCCCAGCATTTT.

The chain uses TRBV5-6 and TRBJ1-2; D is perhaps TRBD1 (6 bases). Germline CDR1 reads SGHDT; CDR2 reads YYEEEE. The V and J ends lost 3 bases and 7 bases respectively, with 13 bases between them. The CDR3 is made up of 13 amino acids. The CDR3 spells CASSWHRVGGYTF. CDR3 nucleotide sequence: TGTGCCAGCAGCTGGCACAGGGTGGGTGGCTACACCTTC.

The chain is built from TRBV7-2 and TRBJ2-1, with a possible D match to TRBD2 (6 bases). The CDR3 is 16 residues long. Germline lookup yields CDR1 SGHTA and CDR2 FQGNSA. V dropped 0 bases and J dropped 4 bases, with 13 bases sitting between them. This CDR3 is CASSLALADIYNEQFF. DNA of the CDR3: TGTGCCAGCAGCTTAGCTTTAGCGGATATTTACAATGAGCAGTTCTTC.

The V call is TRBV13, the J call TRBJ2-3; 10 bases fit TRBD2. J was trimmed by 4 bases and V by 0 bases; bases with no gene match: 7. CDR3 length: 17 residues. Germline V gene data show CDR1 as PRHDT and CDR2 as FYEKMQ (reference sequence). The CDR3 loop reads CASSLGRLAGEADTQYF. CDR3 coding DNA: TGTGCCAGCAGCTTAGGCCGGCTAGCGGGAGAGGCAGATACGCAGTATTTT.

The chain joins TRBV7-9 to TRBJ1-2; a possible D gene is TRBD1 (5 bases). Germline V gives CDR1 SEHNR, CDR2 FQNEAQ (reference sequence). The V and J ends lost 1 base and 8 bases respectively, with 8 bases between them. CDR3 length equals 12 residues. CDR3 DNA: TGTGCCAGCAGCTTAGAGGGGAAAGGCTACACCTTC. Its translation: CASSLEGKGYTF.

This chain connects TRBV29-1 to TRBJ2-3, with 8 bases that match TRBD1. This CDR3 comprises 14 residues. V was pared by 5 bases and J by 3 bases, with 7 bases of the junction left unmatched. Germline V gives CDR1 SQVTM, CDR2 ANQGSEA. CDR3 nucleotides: TGCAGCGTTACCTCAGGGGGCCGGACAGATACGCAGTATTTT. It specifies CSVTSGGRTDTQYF.

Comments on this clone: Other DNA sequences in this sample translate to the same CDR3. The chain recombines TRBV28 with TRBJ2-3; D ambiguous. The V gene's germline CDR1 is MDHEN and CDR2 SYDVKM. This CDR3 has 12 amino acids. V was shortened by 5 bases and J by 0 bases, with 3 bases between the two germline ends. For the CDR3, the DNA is TGTGCCAGCAGTCTCAGCACAGATACGCAGTATTTT. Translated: CASSLSTDTQYF. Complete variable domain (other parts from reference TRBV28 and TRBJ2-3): DVKVTQSSRYLVKRTGEKVFLECVQDMDHENMFWYRQDPGLGLRLIYFSYDVKMKEKGDIPEGYSVSREKKERFSLILESASTNQTSMYLCASSLSTDTQYFGPGTRLTVL.

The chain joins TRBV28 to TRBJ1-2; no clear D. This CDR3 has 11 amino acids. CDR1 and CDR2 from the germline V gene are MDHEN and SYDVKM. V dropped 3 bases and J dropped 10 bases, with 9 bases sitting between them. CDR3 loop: CASSFKNTYTF. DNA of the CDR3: TGTGCCAGCAGTTTTAAGAACACCTACACCTTC.

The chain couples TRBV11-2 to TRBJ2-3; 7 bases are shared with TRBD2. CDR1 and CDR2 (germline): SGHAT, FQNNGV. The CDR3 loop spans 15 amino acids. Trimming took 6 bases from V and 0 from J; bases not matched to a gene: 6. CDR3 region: CASSPLGLSTDTQYF. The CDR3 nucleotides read TGTGCCAGCAGTCCTTTGGGACTAAGCACAGATACGCAGTATTTT.

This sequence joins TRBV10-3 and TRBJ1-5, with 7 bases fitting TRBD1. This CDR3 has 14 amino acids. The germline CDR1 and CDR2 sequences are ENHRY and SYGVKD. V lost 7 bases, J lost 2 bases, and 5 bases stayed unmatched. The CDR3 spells CAITPDRGNQPQHF. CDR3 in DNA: TGTGCCATCACCCCAGACAGGGGCAATCAGCCCCAGCATTTT.

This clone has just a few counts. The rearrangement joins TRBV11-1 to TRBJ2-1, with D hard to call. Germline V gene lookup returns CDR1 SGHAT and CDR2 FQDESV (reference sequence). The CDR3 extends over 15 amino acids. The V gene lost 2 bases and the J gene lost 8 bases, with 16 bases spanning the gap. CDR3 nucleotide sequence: TGTGCCAGCAGCTTATATTTCGGAGCTGGCGATGAGCAGTTCTTC. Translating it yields CASSLYFGAGDEQFF.

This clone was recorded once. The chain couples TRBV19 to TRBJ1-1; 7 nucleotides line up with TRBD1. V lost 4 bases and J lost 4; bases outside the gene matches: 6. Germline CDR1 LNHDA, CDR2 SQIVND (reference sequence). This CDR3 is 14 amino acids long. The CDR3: CASSTQGGPTEAFF. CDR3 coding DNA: TGTGCCAGTAGTACGCAGGGGGGACCCACTGAAGCTTTCTTT.